Below, 28 T cell receptor beta chains from the same sample are listed, as sequenced in a study of T cell clonotyping in hematopoietic cell transplantation. Profiled with immunoSEQ multiplex PCR; TCRdb holds only in-frame clones, not every one. This table holds about 36,000 clones, 80% to 90% found once. The sample consisted of peripheral blood mononuclear cells. The receptors here all came from a woman in her 40s in good health. Some clones in this sample may be carry-over from other donors' samples.

This sequence joins TRBV10-3 and TRBJ2-7; no clear D. The germline gives CDR1 ENHRY, CDR2 SYGVKD. The ends were cut back, 0 bases at V and 3 bases at J, with 3 bases in the middle. The CDR3 totals 12 residues. In nucleotides, the CDR3 is TGTGCCATCAGTGAGTCCAGCTACGAGCAGTACTTC. It encodes CAISESSYEQYF.

V and J are TRBV5-6 and TRBJ1-1; possible D gene TRBD1, 6 bases. CDR1 and CDR2 from the germline V gene are SGHDT and YYEEEE. The germline V and J ends were trimmed by 4 bases and 0 bases, with 13 bases remaining between them. The CDR3 contains 15 residues. The CDR3 DNA sequence: TGTGCCAGCAGCCCGGACAGTTTTATGAACACTGAAGCTTTCTTT. It translates to CASSPDSFMNTEAFF. Full variable domain (rest looked up from reference TRBV5-6 and TRBJ1-1): DAGVTQSPTHLIKTRGQQVTLRCSPKSGHDTVSWYQQALGQGPQFIFQYYEEEERQRGNFPDRFSGHQFPNYSSELNVNALLLGDSALYLCASSPDSFMNTEAFFGQGTRLTVV.

Here the CDR3 reads CASTLSRVLDGYTF. The DNA of the CDR3 is TGTGCCAGCACCCTGAGCAGGGTTCTGGATGGCTACACCTTC. The chain recombines TRBV2 with TRBJ1-2, with D possibly being TRBD1 (5 bases). The V and J ends lost 7 bases and 6 bases respectively, with 18 bases between them. CDR1 is SNHLY and CDR2 is FYNNEI in the germline V gene. The CDR3 loop spans 14 amino acids. The variable domain in full, with the rest retrieved from reference TRBV2 and TRBJ1-2, is EPEVTQTPSHQVTQMGQEVILRCVPISNHLYFYWYRQILGQKVEFLVSFYNNEISEKSEIFDDQFSVERPDGSNFTLKIRSTKLEDSAMYFCASTLSRVLDGYTFGSGTRLTVV.

This sequence joins TRBV28 and TRBJ2-7; D perhaps matches TRBD1 (6 bases). The CDR3 sequence is 13 residues long. Trimming pared 2 bases from V and 6 bases from J, leaving 11 bases between. The germline V gene encodes CDR1 MDHEN and CDR2 SYDVKM. The CDR3 DNA follows: TGTGCCAGCAGTTTAGGGGACACCCGCGAGCAGTACTTC. Translated: CASSLGDTREQYF.

The V call is TRBV19, the J call TRBJ2-7; 9 bases line up with TRBD1. Germline V gene sequence: CDR1 LNHDA, CDR2 SQIVND (reference sequence). Trimming removed 3 bases from V and 6 bases from J; junction bases left unmatched: 12. The CDR3 sequence is 16 residues long. CDR3 coding DNA: TGTGCCAGTAGTATGATCCGGGACAGGGCTGGGGGCGAGCAGTACTTC. Encoded protein: CASSMIRDRAGGEQYF. Full variable domain (outside the CDR3, taken from reference TRBV19 and TRBJ2-7): DGGITQSPKYLFRKEGQNVTLSCEQNLNHDAMYWYRQDPGQGLRLIYYSQIVNDFQKGDIAEGYSVSREKKESFPLTVTSAQKNPTAFYLCASSMIRDRAGGEQYFGPGTRLTVT.

The rearrangement joins TRBV6-5 to TRBJ1-5; tentatively, D is TRBD1 (6 bases). V was clipped by 0 bases and J by 2 bases, with 11 bases between them. CDR3 length equals 16 residues. CDR1 is MNHEY, CDR2 SVGAGI, per germline. CDR3 sequence reads: CASSYSWGPGNQPQHF. CDR3 in DNA: TGTGCCAGCAGTTACTCATGGGGGCCCGGCAATCAGCCCCAGCATTTT.

The chain uses TRBV30 and TRBJ1-1; D perhaps matches TRBD1 (5 bases). The germline V and J ends were trimmed by 3 bases and 11 bases, with 16 bases remaining between them. Looked up from germline, CDR1 is GTSNPN and CDR2 is SVGIG (reference sequence). The CDR3 length is 12 residues. The CDR3 region is CAWRSPRDWAFF. The CDR3 coding sequence is TGTGCCTGGAGATCACCCCGGGACTGGGCTTTCTTT.

The chain joins TRBV28 to TRBJ1-4; possible D gene TRBD1, 5 bases. Germline V gene sequence: CDR1 MDHEN, CDR2 SYDVKM. The CDR3 covers 16 residues. V was trimmed by 7 bases and J by 5 bases, leaving 20 bases between them. The CDR3 DNA reads as TGTGCCAGCATAGAGGGGCAGGACCGCGGGAATGAAAAACTGTTTTTT. Translating it yields CASIEGQDRGNEKLFF. The full variable domain, with the rest looked up from reference TRBV28 and TRBJ1-4, is DVKVTQSSRYLVKRTGEKVFLECVQDMDHENMFWYRQDPGLGLRLIYFSYDVKMKEKGDIPEGYSVSREKKERFSLILESASTNQTSMYLCASIEGQDRGNEKLFFGSGTQLSVL.

The chain joins TRBV19 to TRBJ1-5; D possibly corresponds to TRBD1 (5 bases). The CDR3 runs 15 residues. CDR1 LNHDA and CDR2 SQIVND come from the germline V gene (reference sequence). V gave up 3 bases and J gave up 4 bases, with 13 bases separating them. The DNA of the CDR3 is TGTGCCAGTAGTATCTCCGGGGACGTAAATCAGCCCCAGCATTTT. It specifies CASSISGDVNQPQHF.

The chain recombines TRBV9 with TRBJ1-3, with D unclear. This CDR3 has 12 residues. Trimming removed 0 bases at V and 13 bases at J, with 11 bases between. CDR1 and CDR2 from the germline V gene are SGDLS and YYNGEE. This CDR3 reads CASSVVAGSIYF. CDR3 bases: TGTGCCAGCAGCGTAGTTGCAGGCTCAATATATTTT.

The rearrangement uses TRBV2 and TRBJ1-5; D is unresolved. Germline CDR1 reads SNHLY; CDR2 reads FYNNEI. Trimming took off 5 bases at V and 14 bases at J, with 16 bases between the two ends. This CDR3 spans 12 amino acids. The CDR3 loop reads CASSPSLGSEHF. CDR3 nucleotide sequence: TGTGCCAGCAGTCCGTCTCTTGGATCAGAGCATTTT.

J is TRBJ2-1 and V is TRBV11-2; 15 bases match TRBD2. CDR3 length equals 17 residues. The V segment lost 5 bases and the J segment 10 bases; nucleotides outside the gene matches: 12. Germline lookup yields CDR1 SGHAT and CDR2 FQNNGV. The CDR3 loop is CASSPGLAGGYFEEQFF. The CDR3 region has the DNA TGTGCCAGCAGCCCAGGACTAGCGGGAGGGTATTTCGAGGAGCAGTTCTTC.

This clone was counted between two and nine times. The rearrangement joins TRBV19 to TRBJ1-5; D is unresolved. The V gene lost 3 bases and the J gene lost 11 bases, with 17 bases spanning the gap. Germline-derived CDR1 and CDR2 are LNHDA and SQIVND (reference sequence). The CDR3 totals 14 residues. CDR3: CASSIGTRIISQHF. The CDR3 DNA reads TGTGCCAGTAGTATCGGCACGAGGATCATTTCCCAGCATTTT. The full variable domain, completed using reference TRBV19 and TRBJ1-5, is DGGITQSPKYLFRKEGQNVTLSCEQNLNHDAMYWYRQDPGQGLRLIYYSQIVNDFQKGDIAEGYSVSREKKESFPLTVTSAQKNPTAFYLCASSIGTRIISQHFGDGTRLSIL.

This chain uses TRBV30 with TRBJ1-3; 8 bases line up with TRBD1. Germline V gene lookup returns CDR1 GTSNPN and CDR2 SVGIG (reference sequence). Germline trimming cut 2 bases from V and 4 bases from J; bases unmatched to any gene: 7. The CDR3 length is 15 residues. CDR3 protein: CAWSKRQGPGNTIYF. In DNA form, the CDR3 reads TGTGCCTGGAGTAAACGACAGGGGCCCGGAAACACCATATATTTT.

This clone came up once. The rearrangement uses TRBV15 and TRBJ1-2; the D is unclear. The CDR3 covers 13 residues. V was clipped by 0 bases and J by 6 bases, with 8 bases between them. In germline, CDR1 is LNHNV, CDR2 YYDKDF (reference sequence). This CDR3 reads CATSRDLTDGYTF. DNA of the CDR3: TGTGCCACCAGCAGAGATCTTACGGATGGCTACACCTTC.

The rearrangement links TRBV9 to TRBJ1-1; 9 nucleotides align to TRBD1. Unmatched junction bases numbered 3, after V lost 0 bases and J lost 3 bases. This CDR3 has 15 residues. CDR1 is SGDLS, CDR2 YYNGEE, per germline. CDR3 in amino acids: CASSVVRDRDTEAFF. CDR3 coding DNA: TGTGCCAGCAGCGTAGTCCGGGACAGGGACACTGAAGCTTTCTTT.

This clone has only one observation. The CDR3, as DNA: TGTGCCAGCAGCTCTGGGGGGGCCGGGGAGCTGTTTTTT. It encodes CASSSGGAGELFF. The chain employs TRBV7-2 and TRBJ2-2; TRBD2 matches at 7 bases. V lost 4 bases to trimming and J lost 6 bases; unmatched junction nucleotides: 2. Germline V CDR1 and CDR2: SGHTA, FQGNSA. The CDR3 spans 13 residues.

The chain uses TRBV20-1 and TRBJ1-2, with D hard to call. The germline CDR1 and CDR2 sequences are DFQATT and SNEGSKA (reference sequence). CDR3 length equals 11 residues. The V end lost 3 bases, the J end lost 4 bases, and 6 bases lay between the germline ends. CDR3 in DNA: TGCAGTGCTAGCCAGTCCTATGGCTACACCTTC. Translated, it gives CSASQSYGYTF.

The CDR3 DNA follows: TGTGCCAGTAGTACCCTCCCCGGGACAGGGAACCCTTATAGCAATCAGCCCCAGCATTTT. Its translation: CASSTLPGTGNPYSNQPQHF. The chain uses TRBV19 and TRBJ1-5, with 9 bases lining up with TRBD1. The CDR3 is 20 amino acids. V shed 4 bases and J 0 bases; nucleotides not matched to a gene: 16. The germline gives CDR1 LNHDA, CDR2 SQIVND (reference sequence).

The chain joins TRBV9 to TRBJ1-2; D gene unclear. Germline CDR1 is SGDLS and CDR2 is YYNGEE. The CDR3 runs 15 residues. V was cut by 0 bases and J by 1 base, with 10 bases left in between. The CDR3 here is CASSVATDNNYGYTF. The CDR3 DNA is TGTGCCAGCAGCGTAGCTACCGACAATAACTATGGCTACACCTTC.

The rearrangement joins TRBV28 to TRBJ2-7, with 7 bases fitting TRBD2. The CDR3 runs to 14 residues. V lost 6 bases and J lost 7; bases outside the gene matches: 12. Germline values: CDR1 MDHEN, CDR2 SYDVKM. CDR3 protein: CASRTPAGEQEQYF. The CDR3 DNA reads as TGTGCCAGCAGAACCCCGGCGGGAGAACAAGAGCAGTACTTC.

The chain links TRBV30 to TRBJ1-1, with a weak D call TRBD1 (5 bases). Germline-derived CDR1 and CDR2 are GTSNPN and SVGIG (reference sequence). Trimming removed 0 bases at V and 8 bases at J, with 19 bases between. The CDR3 is 15 residues long. This chain's CDR3 is CAWSVRGSNLREAFF. The CDR3 region has the DNA TGTGCCTGGAGTGTACGGGGGAGTAACCTCCGAGAAGCTTTCTTT.

The chain has TRBV7-2 and TRBJ2-1, with D tentatively TRBD2 (6 bases). V was cut by 0 bases and J by 7 bases, with 10 bases left in between. CDR3 length equals 14 residues. Germline V gene sequence: CDR1 SGHTA, CDR2 FQGNSA. CDR3 sequence: CASSLAGGANEQFF. CDR3 in DNA: TGTGCCAGCAGCTTAGCGGGGGGAGCGAATGAGCAGTTCTTC.

This chain links TRBV9 with TRBJ2-1; a weak D match, TRBD2 (5 bases). V gave up 3 bases and J gave up 7 bases, with 14 bases separating them. CDR1 is SGDLS, CDR2 YYNGEE, per germline. This CDR3 region has 14 residues. The CDR3 bases are TGTGCCAGCAGCGAGACCCCTGGCGGGAATGAGCAGTTCTTC. It is translated as CASSETPGGNEQFF.

This chain's CDR3 is CASSPQGGSYEQYF. In DNA, the CDR3 is TGTGCCAGCAGTCCTCAGGGGGGATCCTACGAGCAGTACTTC. The chain is built from TRBV27 and TRBJ2-7; maybe TRBD1 (7 bases). The CDR3 loop spans 14 amino acids. Germline-derived CDR1 and CDR2 are MNHEY and SMNVEV (reference sequence). With 5 bases removed from V and 1 base from J, the gap between germline ends came to 12 bases.

The chain joins TRBV5-1 to TRBJ1-1; TRBD1 agrees at 8 bases. The junction had 10 bases not matched to a gene; V was cut back by 4 bases and J by 5 bases. The CDR3 extends over 15 amino acids. Germline V gives CDR1 SGHRS, CDR2 YFSETQ. CDR3: CASSLGDRGSTEAFF. The CDR3 region has the DNA TGCGCCAGCAGCCTTGGCGACAGGGGTTCGACTGAAGCTTTCTTT.

The chain joins TRBV6-1 to TRBJ1-3; D is uncertain. Trimming took 11 bases from V and 6 from J, leaving 11 bases between them. Germline CDR1 MNHNS, CDR2 SASEGT. This CDR3 is 11 amino acids long. CDR3 in amino acids: CASPWQNTIYF. The CDR3 coding sequence is TGTGCCTCCCCGTGGCAAAACACCATATATTTT.

This clone was seen only once. CDR3 in amino acids: CAIRRVDTGELFF. The CDR3 nucleotides read TGTGCCATCCGCCGGGTGGACACCGGGGAGCTGTTTTTT. The chain carries TRBV19 and TRBJ2-2; unclear D gene. The V end lost 10 bases, the J end lost 3 bases, and 12 bases lay between the germline ends. Germline assignment: CDR1 LNHDA and CDR2 SQIVND (reference sequence). The CDR3 extends over 13 amino acids.